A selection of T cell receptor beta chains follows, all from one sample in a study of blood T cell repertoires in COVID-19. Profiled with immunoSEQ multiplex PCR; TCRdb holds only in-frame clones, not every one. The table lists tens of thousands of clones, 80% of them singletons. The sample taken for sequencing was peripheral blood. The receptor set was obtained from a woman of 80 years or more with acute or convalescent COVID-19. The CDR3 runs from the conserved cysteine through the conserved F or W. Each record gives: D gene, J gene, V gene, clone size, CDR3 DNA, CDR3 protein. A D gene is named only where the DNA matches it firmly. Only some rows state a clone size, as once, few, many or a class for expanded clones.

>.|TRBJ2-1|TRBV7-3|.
TGTGCCAGCAGTTGGGACTCCAGCTCCTACAATGAGCAGTTCTTC
CASSWDSSSYNEQFF
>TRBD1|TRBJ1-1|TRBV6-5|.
TGTGCCAGCTCAGGGACAGTAAACACTGAAGCTTTCTTT
CASSGTVNTEAFF
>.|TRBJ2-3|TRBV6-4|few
TGTGCCAGCGGATTCGGGGAAACAGATACGCAGTATTTT
CASGFGETDTQYF
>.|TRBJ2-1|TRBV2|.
TGTGCCAGCCTAGAGGAGCATCCCAATGAGCAGTTCTTC
CASLEEHPNEQFF
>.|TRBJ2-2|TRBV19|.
TGTGCCAGTAGTATTTACGGGGTCACCGGGGAGCTGTTTTTT
CASSIYGVTGELFF
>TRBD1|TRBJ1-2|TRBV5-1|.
TGCGCCAGCAGCTTGGCCGGGACAGGGGGCTATGGCTACACCTTC
CASSLAGTGGYGYTF
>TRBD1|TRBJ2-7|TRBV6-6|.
TGTGCCAGCAGTTGGACAGGGAACGAGCAGTACTTC
CASSWTGNEQYF
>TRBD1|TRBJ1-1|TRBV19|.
TGTGCCAGTAGTATCCGGGACAGCACTGAAGCTTTCTTT
CASSIRDSTEAFF
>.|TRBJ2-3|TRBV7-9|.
TGTGCCAGCAGCTTATCTCAGGGCACAGATACGCAGTATTTT
CASSLSQGTDTQYF
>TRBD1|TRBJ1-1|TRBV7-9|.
TGTGCCAGCACCAGAACAGGGGGGGACACTGAAGCTTTCTTT
CASTRTGGDTEAFF
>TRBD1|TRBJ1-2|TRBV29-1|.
TGCAGCGTTGATACAGGGGGTAGTTATGGCTACACCTTC
CSVDTGGSYGYTF
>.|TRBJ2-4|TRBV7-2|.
TGTGCCAGCAGCCCTAGCCTAGCCAAAAACATTCAGTACTTC
CASSPSLAKNIQYF
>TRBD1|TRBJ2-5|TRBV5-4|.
TGTGCCAGCAGCCCACGGGACAGGGAGGAAGAGACCCAGTACTTC
CASSPRDREEETQYF
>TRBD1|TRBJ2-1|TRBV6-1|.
TGTGCCAGCAGTGAAAGGGGACAGGGGAATGAGCAGTTCTTC
CASSERGQGNEQFF
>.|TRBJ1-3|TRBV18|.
TGTGCCAGCTCACCCTACTCTGGAAACACCATATATTTT
CASSPYSGNTIYF
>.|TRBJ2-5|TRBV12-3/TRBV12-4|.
TGTGCCAGCAGGAAGGACACCCAAGAGACCCAGTACTTC
CASRKDTQETQYF
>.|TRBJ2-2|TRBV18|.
TGTGCCAGCTTACCGGGACTTATGAACACCGGGGAGCTGTTTTTT
CASLPGLMNTGELFF
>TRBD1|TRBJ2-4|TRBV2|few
TGTGCCAGCGATGGACAGGGGTTAGCCAAAAACATTCAGTACTTC
CASDGQGLAKNIQYF
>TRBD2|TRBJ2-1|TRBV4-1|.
TGCGCCAGCAGCCATCCCGGGACTAGCGGGAGGGCCGCCTACAATGAGCAGTTCTTC
CASSHPGTSGRAAYNEQFF
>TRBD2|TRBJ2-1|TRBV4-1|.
TGCGCCAGCAGCCAAGATCATACTAGCGGGAGCTTCTACAATGAGCAGTTCTTC
CASSQDHTSGSFYNEQFF
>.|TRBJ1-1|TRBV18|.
TGTGCCAGCTCACCCGAGACCGCGGTGGGTGAAGCTTTCTTT
CASSPETAVGEAFF
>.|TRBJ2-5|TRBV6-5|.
TGTGCCAGCACCCGGACAGGGAGGGACGAGACCCAGTACTTC
CASTRTGRDETQYF
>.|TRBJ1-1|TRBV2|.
TGTGCCAGCAGTGCACCAAGGGGGAACACTGAAGCTTTCTTT
CASSAPRGNTEAFF
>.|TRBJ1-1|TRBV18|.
TGTGCCAGCTCAATGGACAGGAACACTGAAGCTTTCTTT
CASSMDRNTEAFF
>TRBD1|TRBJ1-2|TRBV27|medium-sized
TGTGCCAGCAGAGGGGGCCTGGGCAGGGCTAACTATGGCTACACCTTC
CASRGGLGRANYGYTF
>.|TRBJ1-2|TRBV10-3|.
TGTGCCATCAGTGAGCGGACAGCTTCTAACTATGGCTACACCTTC
CAISERTASNYGYTF
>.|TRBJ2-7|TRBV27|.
TGTGCCAGCAGTTTAGGAACAGGTTCCCGCTACGAGCAGTACTTC
CASSLGTGSRYEQYF
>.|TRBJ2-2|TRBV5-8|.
TGTGCCAGCAGCAGCCGGGGAGGCGGCCGGGAGCTGTTTTTT
CASSSRGGGRELFF
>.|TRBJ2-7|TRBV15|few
TGTGCCACCGGGGACAAGCAGTACTTC
CATGDKQYF
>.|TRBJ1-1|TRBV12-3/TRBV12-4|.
TGTGCCAGCAGTTTATTTGGGGCAGGTGAAGCTTTCTTT
CASSLFGAGEAFF
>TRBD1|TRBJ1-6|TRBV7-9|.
TGTGCCAGCAGCATAAGACAGGGGGTGAATTCACCCCTCCACTTT
CASSIRQGVNSPLHF
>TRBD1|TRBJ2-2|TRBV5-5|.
TGTGCCAGCAGCTATTCCGGGACAGGGGCGAACACCGGGGAGCTGTTTTTT
CASSYSGTGANTGELFF
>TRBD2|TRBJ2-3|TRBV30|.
TGTGCCTGGAGTAGCGGGGGGGCCGGGACAGATACGCAGTATTTT
CAWSSGGAGTDTQYF
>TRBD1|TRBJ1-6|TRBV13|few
TGTGCCAGCAGCCGCAACAGGGGGGATTCACCCCTCCACTTT
CASSRNRGDSPLHF
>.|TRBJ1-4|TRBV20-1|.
TGCAGTGCTAGTGAGGAGACAACTAATGAAAAACTGTTTTTT
CSASEETTNEKLFF
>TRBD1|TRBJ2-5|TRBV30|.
TGTGCCTACCGACAGGGGGGGAGAGAGACCCAGTACTTC
CAYRQGGRETQYF
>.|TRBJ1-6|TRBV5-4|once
TGTGCCAGCAACCTCCGGGGGAGTAATTCACCCCTCCACTTT
CASNLRGSNSPLHF
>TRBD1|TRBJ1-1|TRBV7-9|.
TGTGCCAGCAGCCCCCGGGACAGCCGGTGGACTGAAGCTTTCTTT
CASSPRDSRWTEAFF
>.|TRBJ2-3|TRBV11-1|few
TGTGCCAGCAGCCGTCGTAGCTGGGTTGCAGATACGCAGTATTTT
CASSRRSWVADTQYF
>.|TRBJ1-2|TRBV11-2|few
TGTGCCAGCAGCCCAGGCCAGGGCTACGGCTACACCTTC
CASSPGQGYGYTF
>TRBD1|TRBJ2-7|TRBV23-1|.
TGCGCCAGCAGTCAATACGGGACAGGGACAAGCTACGAGCAGTACTTC
CASSQYGTGTSYEQYF
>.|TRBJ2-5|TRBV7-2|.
TGTGCCAGCAGCTTAACTAGGGCCCAAGAGACCCAGTACTTC
CASSLTRAQETQYF
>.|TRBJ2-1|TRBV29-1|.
TGCAGCGTTGAATCCGGGCAGGGTGGCTACAATGAGCAGTTCTTC
CSVESGQGGYNEQFF
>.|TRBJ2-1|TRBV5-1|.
TGCGCCAGCAGCCGGGGGGCGGGAGTGACCTACAATGAGCAGTTCTTC
CASSRGAGVTYNEQFF
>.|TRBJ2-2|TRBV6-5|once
TGTGCCAGCAGGCAGCAGGGGCGAACCGGGGAGCTGTTTTTT
CASRQQGRTGELFF
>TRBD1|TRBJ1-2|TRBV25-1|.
TGTGCCAGCAGTGGAAGCGGACAGGCCGTCTATGGCTACACCTTC
CASSGSGQAVYGYTF
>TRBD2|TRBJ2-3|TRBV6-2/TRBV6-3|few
TGTGCCAGCAGTTACACTGGGACTAGCGGGGGGGCCGGAACAGATACGCAGTATTTT
CASSYTGTSGGAGTDTQYF
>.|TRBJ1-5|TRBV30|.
TGTGCCTGGAGTGGAACAGCGGGTCAGCCCCAGCATTTT
CAWSGTAGQPQHF
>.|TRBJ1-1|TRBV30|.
TGTGCCTGGAGTCTGGGGCCGAACACTGAAGCTTTCTTT
CAWSLGPNTEAFF
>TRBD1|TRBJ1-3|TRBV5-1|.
TGCGCCAGCAGCTTACAGGGGGCTGGAAACACCATATATTTT
CASSLQGAGNTIYF
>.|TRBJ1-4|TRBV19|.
TGTGCCAGTAGTGGCACAGCAACTAATGAAAAACTGTTTTTT
CASSGTATNEKLFF
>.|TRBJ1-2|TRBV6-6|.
TGTGCCAGCAGTTACGGGGGCGGCTACACCTTC
CASSYGGGYTF
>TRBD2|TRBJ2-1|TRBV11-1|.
TGTGCCAGCAACTCGGGACTAGCGGGAAGGGGAGAGCAGTTCTTC
CASNSGLAGRGEQFF
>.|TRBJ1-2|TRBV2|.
TGTGCCAGCGTCAGGGTGGACTATGGCTACACCTTC
CASVRVDYGYTF
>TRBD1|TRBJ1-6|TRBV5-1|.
TGCGCCAGCAGCACAGACAGGGGCGCGCCGGATTCACCCCTCCACTTT
CASSTDRGAPDSPLHF